The source of this T cell receptor (beta chain) is a study of CD4 and CD8 cells across lung adenocarcinoma regions. This clonotype was observed at least ten times. TCRdb reprocessed the PCR reads with MiXCR, giving one entry per CDR3 protein. The repertoire holds around 25,000 distinct CDR3 sequences, with roughly half as singletons. The sequencing input was CD8+ T cells from the center of a lung tumor. The TCR originated in a male donor with lung adenocarcinoma. The CD4 and CD8 labels of this study may be unreliable.

The CDR3 here is CASSQGLASGELFF. CDR3 sequence (DNA): TGTGCCAGCTCTCAAGGACTAGCATCCGGGGAGCTGTTTTTT. V is TRBV12-3 or TRBV12-4 and J is TRBJ2-2, with 8 bases lining up with TRBD2. CDR3 length: 14 residues. V dropped 8 bases and J dropped 6; count of bases not matched to a gene: 8.